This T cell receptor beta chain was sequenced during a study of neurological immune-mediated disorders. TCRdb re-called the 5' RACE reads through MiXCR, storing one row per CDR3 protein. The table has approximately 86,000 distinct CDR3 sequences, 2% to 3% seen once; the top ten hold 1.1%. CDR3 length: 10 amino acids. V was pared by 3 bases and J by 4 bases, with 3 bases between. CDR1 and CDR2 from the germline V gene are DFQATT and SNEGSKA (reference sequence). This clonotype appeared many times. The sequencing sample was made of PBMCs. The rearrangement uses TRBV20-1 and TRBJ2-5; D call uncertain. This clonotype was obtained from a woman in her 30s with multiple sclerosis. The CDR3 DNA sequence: TGCAGTGCTAGGTTAGAGACCCAGTACTTC. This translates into CSARLETQYF.